A single sample is the source of the 15 T cell receptor beta chains below, sequenced in a study of shared clonotypes between healthy human individuals. Profiling relied on immunoSEQ multiplex PCR, and the TCRdb table lists in-frame clones only, not all of them. The table lists about 490,000 clones, roughly 80% of them singletons. The sequencing input was PBMCs. These receptors all stem from a woman aged 35 to 49 in good health. Some clones in this sample may be carry-over from other donors' samples.

Turning to this clone: A far more abundant clone sits one base away, making this likely a read error. The chain joins TRBV28 to TRBJ1-4; D gene ambiguous. CDR1 and CDR2 (germline): MDHEN, SYDVKM. The CDR3 has 13 amino acids. The CDR3: CAGRSGFEEKLFF. DNA for the CDR3: TGTGCCGGCAGATCCGGCTTTGAGGAAAAACTGTTTTTT.

The rearrangement joins TRBV19 to TRBJ2-2, with TRBD1 matching over 7 bases. The trim removed 5 bases at V and 2 bases at J, leaving 5 bases unmatched. The germline V gene encodes CDR1 LNHDA and CDR2 SQIVND (reference sequence). CDR3 size: 15 residues. The CDR3 region has the DNA TGTGCCAGTAGTCGGGGACAGAGCAACACCGGGGAGCTGTTTTTT. It specifies CASSRGQSNTGELFF.

This chain uses TRBV7-3 with TRBJ2-7; the match to TRBD2 covers 8 bases. V lost 1 base to trimming and J lost 7 bases; unmatched junction nucleotides: 9. Germline-derived CDR1 and CDR2 are SGHTA and FQGTGA. This CDR3 spans 15 amino acids. The CDR3 region is CASSLIAGPLYEQYF. In nucleotides, the CDR3 is TGTGCCAGCAGCTTAATAGCGGGGCCCCTGTATGAGCAGTACTTC. Looking up the rest from reference TRBV7-3 and TRBJ2-7 gives the full variable domain: GAGVSQTPSNKVTEKGKYVELRCDPISGHTALYWYRQSLGQGPEFLIYFQGTGAADDSGLPNDRFFAVRPEGSVSTLKIQRTERGDSAVYLCASSLIAGPLYEQYFGPGTRLTVT.

The CDR3 sequence: CASSSPAYNEQFF. Here the CDR3 DNA reads TGTGCCAGTAGTTCTCCCGCCTACAATGAGCAGTTCTTC. The chain employs TRBV19 and TRBJ2-1, with unresolved D. CDR1 and CDR2 from the germline V gene are LNHDA and SQIVND (reference sequence). V lost 5 bases to trimming and J lost 2 bases, with 7 bases between them. The CDR3 contains 13 residues.

As regards this clone: One base separates it from a far larger clone, so it is likely a read error. The sample has other DNA sequences that encode this CDR3 too. The J gene is TRBJ1-2, the V gene TRBV28, with no clear D. The CDR3 runs to 12 residues. The germline V gene has CDR1 MDHEN and CDR2 SYDVKM. This CDR3 reads CASSFAEYGYTF. The CDR3 nucleotides read TGTGCCAGTAGTTTCGCGGAGTATGGCTACACCTTC.

Written as DNA, the CDR3 is TGTGCCATCAGTGAGGAACCAGGGAATCAGCCCCAGCATTTT. Encoded protein: CAISEEPGNQPQHF. The chain is built from TRBV10-3 and TRBJ1-5; D might be TRBD1 (5 bases). The CDR3 is 14 amino acids. V gave up 2 bases and J gave up 4 bases, with 9 bases separating them. Germline values: CDR1 ENHRY, CDR2 SYGVKD.

The genes are TRBV4-1 and TRBJ2-1, with TRBD2 matching 15 bases. Germline V lookup: CDR1 MGHRA, CDR2 YSYEKL. Trimming at V came to 4 bases and at J to 10 bases, leaving 8 bases not matched to a gene. CDR3 length: 16 amino acids. The CDR3 is CASSRASGTSGGEQFF. CDR3 bases: TGCGCCAGCAGCCGCGCCTCCGGGACTAGCGGGGGGGAGCAGTTCTTC.

This clone has a handful of counts. The chain combines TRBV28 with TRBJ2-1, with D possibly being TRBD2 (7 bases). Germline lookup yields CDR1 MDHEN and CDR2 SYDVKM. V lost 7 bases, J lost 6 bases, and 28 bases lay in between. The CDR3 is 18 residues long. Here the CDR3 reads CASTRGGVRFSVGNEQFF. CDR3 sequence (DNA): TGTGCCAGCACGAGGGGGGGAGTTAGATTCTCGGTTGGCAATGAGCAGTTCTTC.

At least ten counts were recorded for this clone. The sample carries other DNA sequences with the same CDR3. V is TRBV5-1 and J is TRBJ1-4, with D uncertain. CDR1 is SGHRS, CDR2 YFSETQ, per germline. The CDR3 is 12 residues long. V dropped 5 bases and J dropped 7 bases, with 9 bases sitting between them. The CDR3 region has the DNA TGCGCCAGCAGAGGGCGGAGTGAAAAACTGTTTTTT. It specifies CASRGRSEKLFF.

The V and J genes are TRBV2 and TRBJ2-7; TRBD2 aligns across 14 bases. Germline V lookup: CDR1 SNHLY, CDR2 FYNNEI. Losses at the gene ends were 6 bases for V and 0 bases for J; bases not matched to a gene: 7. The CDR3 spans 17 residues. DNA of the CDR3: TGTGCCAGCAGCGTAGGGACTAGCGGGAGTAGCTCCTACGAGCAGTACTTC. It translates to CASSVGTSGSSSYEQYF. Looking up the rest from reference TRBV2 and TRBJ2-7 gives the full variable domain: EPEVTQTPSHQVTQMGQEVILRCVPISNHLYFYWYRQILGQKVEFLVSFYNNEISEKSEIFDDQFSVERPDGSNFTLKIRSTKLEDSAMYFCASSVGTSGSSSYEQYFGPGTRLTVT.

This chain joins TRBV5-4 and TRBJ2-6; 9 bases match TRBD1. In germline, CDR1 is SGHNT, CDR2 YYREEE (reference sequence). This CDR3 contains 16 residues. The trim removed 4 bases at V and 0 bases at J, leaving 2 bases unmatched. The CDR3 DNA reads TGTGCCAGCAGCGGGACAGGGTTCTCTGGGGCCAACGTCCTGACTTTC. The encoded protein is CASSGTGFSGANVLTF.

The CDR3 spells CASSLGVGGDYGYTF. CDR3 nucleotide sequence: TGTGCCAGCAGCTTAGGGGTAGGGGGCGACTATGGCTACACCTTC. This chain uses TRBV7-2 with TRBJ1-2; 7 nucleotides align to TRBD1. J gave up 3 bases and V 1 base, and 5 bases lay outside the gene matches. Germline CDR1 is SGHTA and CDR2 is FQGNSA. The CDR3 consists of 15 residues.

This clone was picked up many times. The rearrangement joins TRBV28 to TRBJ1-2; no clear D gene. V shed 5 bases and J shed 4 bases, with 8 bases lying between them. Germline CDR1 is MDHEN and CDR2 is SYDVKM. This CDR3 contains 12 residues. CDR3 DNA sequence: TGTGCCAGCAGTAGGTCTCCCTATGGCTACACCTTC. This translates into CASSRSPYGYTF.

This clone was counted once. This chain links TRBV18 with TRBJ1-1; D ambiguous. Germline CDR1 is KGHSH and CDR2 is LQKENI. The length of the CDR3 is 14 residues. Between the trimmed V and J ends, which lost 5 bases and 1 base, there was a span of 11 bases. CDR3 region: CASSRELSNTEAFF. The CDR3 bases are TGTGCCAGCTCAAGGGAACTCTCGAACACTGAAGCTTTCTTT.

V usage is TRBV5-4 and J usage is TRBJ2-5; TRBD1 might be the D (5 bases). Trimming took 1 base from V and 5 from J, leaving 15 bases between them. Germline V gives CDR1 SGHNT, CDR2 YYREEE (reference sequence). The CDR3 covers 15 residues. The CDR3, as DNA: TGTGCCAGCAGCTTGTACCTGATGGGGCGCGAGACCCAGTACTTC. This encodes CASSLYLMGRETQYF. Full variable domain (outside the CDR3, taken from reference TRBV5-4 and TRBJ2-5): ETGVTQSPTHLIKTRGQQVTLRCSSQSGHNTVSWYQQALGQGPQFIFQYYREEENGRGNFPPRFSGLQFPNYSSELNVNALELDDSALYLCASSLYLMGRETQYFGPGTRLLVL.